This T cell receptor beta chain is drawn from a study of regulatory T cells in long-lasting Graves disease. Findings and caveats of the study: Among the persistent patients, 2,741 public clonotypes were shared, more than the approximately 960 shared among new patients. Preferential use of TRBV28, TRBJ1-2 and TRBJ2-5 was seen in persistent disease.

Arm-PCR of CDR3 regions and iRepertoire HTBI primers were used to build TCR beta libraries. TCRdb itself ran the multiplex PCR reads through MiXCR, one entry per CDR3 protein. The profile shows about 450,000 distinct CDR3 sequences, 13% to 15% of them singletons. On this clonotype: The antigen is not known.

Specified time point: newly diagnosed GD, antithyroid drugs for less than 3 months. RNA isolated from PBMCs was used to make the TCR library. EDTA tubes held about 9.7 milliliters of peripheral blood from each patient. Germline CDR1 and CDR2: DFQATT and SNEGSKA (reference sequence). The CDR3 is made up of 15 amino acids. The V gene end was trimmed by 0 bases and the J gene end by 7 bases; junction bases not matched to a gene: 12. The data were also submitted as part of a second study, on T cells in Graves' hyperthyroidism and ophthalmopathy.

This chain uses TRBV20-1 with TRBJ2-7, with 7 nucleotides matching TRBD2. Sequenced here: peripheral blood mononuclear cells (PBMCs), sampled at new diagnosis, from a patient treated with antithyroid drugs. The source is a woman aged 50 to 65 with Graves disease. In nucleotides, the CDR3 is TGCAGTGCTAGAGACGGCTGGGGGGGGAGAAGAGAGCAGTACTTC. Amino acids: CSARDGWGGRREQYF.